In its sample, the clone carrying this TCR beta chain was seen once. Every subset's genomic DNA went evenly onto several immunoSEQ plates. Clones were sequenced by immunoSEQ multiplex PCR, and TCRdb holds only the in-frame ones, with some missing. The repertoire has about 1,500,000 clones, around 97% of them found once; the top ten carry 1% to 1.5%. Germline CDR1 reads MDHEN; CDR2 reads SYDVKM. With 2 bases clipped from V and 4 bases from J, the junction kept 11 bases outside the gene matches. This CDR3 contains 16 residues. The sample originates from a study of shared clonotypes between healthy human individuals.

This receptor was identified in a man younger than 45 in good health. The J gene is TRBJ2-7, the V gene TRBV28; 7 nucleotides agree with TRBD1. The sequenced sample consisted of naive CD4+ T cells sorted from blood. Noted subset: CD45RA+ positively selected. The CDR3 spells CASSLARGGKFYEQYF. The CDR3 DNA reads TGTGCCAGCAGTTTAGCTAGAGGGGGCAAATTTTACGAGCAGTACTTC.